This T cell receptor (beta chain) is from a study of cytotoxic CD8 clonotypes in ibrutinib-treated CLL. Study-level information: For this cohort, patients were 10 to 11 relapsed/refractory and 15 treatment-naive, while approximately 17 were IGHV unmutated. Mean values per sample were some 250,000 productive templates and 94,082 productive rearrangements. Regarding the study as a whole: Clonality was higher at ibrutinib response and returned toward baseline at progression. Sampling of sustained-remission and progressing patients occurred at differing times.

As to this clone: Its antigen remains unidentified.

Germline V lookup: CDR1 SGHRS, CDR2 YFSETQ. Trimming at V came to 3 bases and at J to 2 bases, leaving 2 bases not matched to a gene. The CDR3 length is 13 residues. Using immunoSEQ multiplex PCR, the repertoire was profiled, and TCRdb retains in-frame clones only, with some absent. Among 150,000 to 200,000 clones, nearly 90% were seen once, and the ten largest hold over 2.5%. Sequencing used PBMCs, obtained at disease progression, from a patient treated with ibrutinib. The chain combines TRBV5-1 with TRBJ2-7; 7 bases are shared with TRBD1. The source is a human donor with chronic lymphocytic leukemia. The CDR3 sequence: CASSWDSPYEQYF. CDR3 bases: TGCGCCAGCAGCTGGGACAGCCCCTACGAGCAGTACTTC.